The 21 T cell receptor beta chains in this list originate from one sample, sequenced in a study of identical twins listed by TCRdb under 2016. Library prep was done by 5' RACE. The sequencer was an Illumina HiSeq 2000. TCRdb passed the public sequencing reads through fastp at Q25 and MiXCR, retaining productive beta sequences. Under each unique CDR3 protein, matching rows form one entry showing the most common genes and DNA. Present in this sample are under 1 million distinct CDR3 sequences, around an eighth of which were seen just once. The ten biggest clones cover roughly 1.6% of the sample. This sample also belongs to another study, concerning yellow fever vaccine responses in identical twins.

Sequencing input: PBMCs. These receptors all stem from a woman aged 18-29 years in good health.

This chain connects TRBV2 to TRBJ1-2; possible D gene TRBD1, 6 bases. The CDR3 is made up of 15 amino acids. V was pared by 10 bases and J by 2 bases, with 20 bases between. Germline V CDR1 and CDR2: SNHLY, FYNNEI. The CDR3 is CATRGGAGTNYGYTF. In DNA form, the CDR3 reads TGTGCCACCAGGGGTGGGGCAGGCACCAACTATGGCTACACCTTC.

This chain uses TRBV7-9 with TRBJ2-1, with D perhaps matching TRBD2 (6 bases). Germline CDR1 and CDR2: SEHNR and FQNEAQ (reference sequence). Deletions cut 6 bases from V and 8 bases from J, with 14 bases between. The CDR3 length is 13 residues. CDR3 region: CASRSSASYEQFF. The CDR3 DNA follows: TGTGCCAGCAGGTCTAGCGCCAGCTATGAGCAGTTCTTC. The full variable domain, with the rest looked up from reference TRBV7-9 and TRBJ2-1, is DTGVSQNPRHKITKRGQNVTFRCDPISEHNRLYWYRQTLGQGPEFLTYFQNEAQLEKSRLLSDRFSAERPKGSFSTLEIQRTEQGDSAMYLCASRSSASYEQFFGPGTRLTVL.

In its sample, this clonotype was seen once. V usage is TRBV7-9 and J usage is TRBJ2-1, with a possible D match to TRBD2 (5 bases). The CDR3 contains 13 residues. Germline V gene data show CDR1 as SEHNR and CDR2 as FQNEAQ (reference sequence). V was clipped by 8 bases and J by 9 bases, with 17 bases between them. The CDR3 coding sequence is TGTGCCAGCGGCGACTGGGCGGCGGGTGAGCAGTTCTTC. Translated, it gives CASGDWAAGEQFF.

Only a few counts were recorded for this clonotype. This chain uses TRBV20-1 with TRBJ1-2; D is ambiguous. From germline, CDR1 is DFQATT and CDR2 SNEGSKA (reference sequence). CDR3 length: 16 residues. Trimming stripped 5 bases from V and 1 base from J, with 20 bases between. The CDR3 protein is CSARHRGLNINYGYTF. CDR3 bases: TGCAGTGCTCGACACCGAGGGCTGAATATTAACTATGGCTACACCTTC.

The genes are TRBV7-9 and TRBJ2-6; 11 positions agree with TRBD1. Losses at the gene ends were 5 bases for V and 3 bases for J; bases not matched to a gene: 6. The germline V gene encodes CDR1 SEHNR and CDR2 FQNEAQ (reference sequence). The CDR3 has 17 residues. CDR3 DNA sequence: TGTGCCAGCAGCCGGGGACAGGGGGTTTTTGGGGCCAACGTCCTGACTTTC. Its protein product is CASSRGQGVFGANVLTF.

The rearrangement joins TRBV10-3 to TRBJ1-1, with D perhaps matching TRBD1 (6 bases). Germline CDR1 ENHRY, CDR2 SYGVKD. The CDR3 length is 13 residues. The V end was cut by 8 bases, the J end by 1 base, with 11 bases between. The chain's CDR3 is CAISGGANTEAFF. CDR3 bases: TGTGCCATCTCCGGGGGCGCGAACACTGAAGCTTTCTTT.

The chain recombines TRBV19 with TRBJ2-3; a possible D gene is TRBD2 (6 bases). The CDR3 loop spans 13 amino acids. V was shortened by 2 bases and J by 8 bases, with 11 bases between the two germline ends. Germline CDR1 reads LNHDA; CDR2 reads SQIVND (reference sequence). In nucleotides, the CDR3 is TGTGCCAGTAGTATATTAGCGGAAACTACGCAGTATTTT. It translates to CASSILAETTQYF.

This clonotype occurred a few times. The rearrangement uses TRBV7-8 and TRBJ1-1; 7 positions agree with TRBD1. CDR1 and CDR2 from the germline V gene are SGHVS and FQNEAQ. The CDR3 loop spans 16 amino acids. V was pared by 3 bases and J by 1 base, with 8 bases of the junction left unmatched. As DNA, the CDR3 is TGTGCCAGCAGCTTGACAGGGTCAGTGGCGAACACTGAAGCTTTCTTT. It specifies CASSLTGSVANTEAFF.

The chain carries TRBV5-5 and TRBJ2-1; 7 nucleotides line up with TRBD2. CDR1 is SGHKS and CDR2 is YYEKEE in the germline V gene (reference sequence). Germline trimming cut 5 bases from V and 8 bases from J; bases unmatched to any gene: 10. This CDR3 has 14 residues. This CDR3 reads CASRKGLGGDEQFF. As DNA, the CDR3 is TGTGCCAGCAGGAAAGGACTAGGAGGCGATGAGCAGTTCTTC.

This chain uses TRBV11-2 with TRBJ2-1; the D is unclear. Germline loops: CDR1 SGHAT, CDR2 FQNNGV. CDR3 size: 18 residues. Trimming stripped 0 bases from V and 0 bases from J, with 15 bases between. CDR3: CASSLEGSLSFSYNEQFF. The DNA for the CDR3 is TGTGCCAGCAGCTTAGAGGGCAGTTTGTCATTCTCCTACAATGAGCAGTTCTTC.

The chain uses TRBV4-1 and TRBJ1-1; 8 positions match TRBD1. J gave up 4 bases and V 3 bases, and 13 bases lay outside the gene matches. Germline V lookup: CDR1 MGHRA, CDR2 YSYEKL. The CDR3 extends over 17 amino acids. For the CDR3, the DNA is TGCGCCAGCAGCCAGCCGGGGAGGCAGGGGGCGGGCACTGAAGCTTTCTTT. Translating gives CASSQPGRQGAGTEAFF.

The chain recombines TRBV7-9 with TRBJ2-3; maybe TRBD2 (5 bases). This CDR3 has 16 amino acids. V shed 2 bases and J shed 0 bases, with 12 bases lying between them. Germline CDR1 reads SEHNR; CDR2 reads FQNEAQ (reference sequence). CDR3 region: CASSLIKRTSTDTQYF. As DNA, the CDR3 is TGTGCCAGCAGCTTAATTAAAAGGACTAGCACAGATACGCAGTATTTT. Full variable domain (outside the CDR3, taken from reference TRBV7-9 and TRBJ2-3): DTGVSQNPRHKITKRGQNVTFRCDPISEHNRLYWYRQTLGQGPEFLTYFQNEAQLEKSRLLSDRFSAERPKGSFSTLEIQRTEQGDSAMYLCASSLIKRTSTDTQYFGPGTRLTVL.

This clonotype was picked up a small number of times. J is TRBJ2-2 and V is TRBV2; D gene ambiguous. The CDR3 contains 15 residues. V lost 2 bases and J 0 bases, leaving 7 bases between the germline ends. CDR1 SNHLY and CDR2 FYNNEI come from the germline V gene. Here the CDR3 DNA reads TGTGCCAGCAGTGAACACGCGGCGAACACCGGGGAGCTGTTTTTT. It yields the protein CASSEHAANTGELFF. Complete variable domain (other parts from reference TRBV2 and TRBJ2-2): EPEVTQTPSHQVTQMGQEVILRCVPISNHLYFYWYRQILGQKVEFLVSFYNNEISEKSEIFDDQFSVERPDGSNFTLKIRSTKLEDSAMYFCASSEHAANTGELFFGEGSRLTVL.

V usage is TRBV4-1 and J usage is TRBJ2-1; D may be TRBD1 (6 bases). Trimming pared 3 bases from V and 1 base from J, leaving 13 bases between. Per the germline V gene, CDR1 is MGHRA and CDR2 is YSYEKL. The CDR3 has 16 amino acids. CDR3 sequence reads: CASSQGRDTSYNEQFF. DNA for the CDR3: TGCGCCAGCAGCCAGGGACGGGACACTTCCTACAATGAGCAGTTCTTC.

This clonotype was counted a few times. The V and J genes are TRBV27 and TRBJ2-7; 8 bases are shared with TRBD1. The CDR3 sequence is 12 residues long. V lost 6 bases to trimming and J lost 7 bases; unmatched junction nucleotides: 5. The germline V gene encodes CDR1 MNHEY and CDR2 SMNVEV (reference sequence). Here the CDR3 DNA reads TGTGCCAGCAGGGACAGGGTGGGTGAGCAGTACGTC. This codes for CASRDRVGEQYV.

The rearrangement joins TRBV5-1 to TRBJ1-1, with TRBD1 matching 7 bases. This CDR3 spans 13 amino acids. Trimming removed 4 bases from V and 6 bases from J; junction bases left unmatched: 6. CDR1 and CDR2 from the germline V gene are SGHRS and YFSETQ. CDR3 residues: CASSPDRSAEAFF. CDR3 coding DNA: TGCGCCAGCAGCCCGGACAGGTCGGCTGAAGCTTTCTTT.

This clonotype was seen repeatedly, ten times or more. V gene TRBV27 combines with J gene TRBJ2-1, with 9 bases that match TRBD1. Unmatched junction bases numbered 3, after V lost 4 bases and J lost 5 bases. The CDR3 is 14 amino acids. Germline values: CDR1 MNHEY, CDR2 SMNVEV (reference sequence). The CDR3 DNA is TGTGCCAGCAGTTCCGACAGGGGGAACAATGAGCAGTTCTTC. Translation: CASSSDRGNNEQFF.

The chain couples TRBV28 to TRBJ2-2; TRBD2 matches at 13 bases. V was pared by 7 bases and J by 8 bases, with 16 bases of the junction left unmatched. Germline V gene lookup returns CDR1 MDHEN and CDR2 SYDVKM. The CDR3 consists of 18 residues. For the CDR3, the DNA is TGTGCCAGCACCTCAATCGCACCGGGACTAGCGGGAAAAGGGGAGCTGTTTTTT. It translates to CASTSIAPGLAGKGELFF.

V and J are TRBV2 and TRBJ2-3; 10 bases are shared with TRBD1. Trimming took 2 bases from V and 6 from J; bases not matched to a gene: 8. Germline loops: CDR1 SNHLY, CDR2 FYNNEI. There are 16 residues in the CDR3. The CDR3 DNA reads as TGTGCCAGCAGTGAACAGCTCGGGACAGGGGTGGATACGCAGTATTTT. Amino acid sequence: CASSEQLGTGVDTQYF. Drawing the rest from reference TRBV2 and TRBJ2-3, the complete variable domain is EPEVTQTPSHQVTQMGQEVILRCVPISNHLYFYWYRQILGQKVEFLVSFYNNEISEKSEIFDDQFSVERPDGSNFTLKIRSTKLEDSAMYFCASSEQLGTGVDTQYFGPGTRLTVL.

This clonotype was seen only a few times. The genes are TRBV3-1 and TRBJ2-3; 7 bases are a match to TRBD2. V lost 0 bases, J lost 8 bases, and 8 bases stayed unmatched. CDR3 size: 15 residues. The germline V gene has CDR1 LGHDT and CDR2 YNNKEL (reference sequence). CDR3 sequence (DNA): TGTGCCAGCAGCCAAGATCAGGCTAGCGGCCGTACGCAGTATTTT. It yields the protein CASSQDQASGRTQYF.

This clonotype was counted many times. The genes are TRBV9 and TRBJ2-7; D perhaps matches TRBD1 (5 bases). The V end lost 0 bases, the J end lost 7 bases, and 17 bases lay between the germline ends. Germline V lookup: CDR1 SGDLS, CDR2 YYNGEE. There are 15 residues in the CDR3. The CDR3 reads CASSVDARAAVEQYF. For the CDR3, the DNA is TGTGCCAGCAGCGTAGATGCCAGGGCGGCGGTTGAGCAGTACTTC.